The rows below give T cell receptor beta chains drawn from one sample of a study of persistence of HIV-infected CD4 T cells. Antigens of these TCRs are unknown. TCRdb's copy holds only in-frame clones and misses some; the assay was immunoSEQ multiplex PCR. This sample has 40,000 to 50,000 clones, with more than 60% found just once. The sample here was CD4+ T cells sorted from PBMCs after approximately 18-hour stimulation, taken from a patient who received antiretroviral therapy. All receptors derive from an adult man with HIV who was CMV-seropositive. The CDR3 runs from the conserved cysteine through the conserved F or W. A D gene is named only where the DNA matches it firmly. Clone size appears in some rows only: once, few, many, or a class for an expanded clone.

TGTGCCAGCAGTCTCAGGACAGGGAAGAGGACAGATACGCAGTATTTT,CASSLRTGKRTDTQYF,TRBJ2-3,TRBV2,TRBD1,few
TGTGCCAGCAGTTTTATACGGGCGAGCTCCTACGAGCAGTACTTC,CASSFIRASSYEQYF,TRBJ2-7,TRBV27,-,-
TGTGCCAGCAGCTTAGGGCGGGGCCGTACGGAGACCCAGTACTTC,CASSLGRGRTETQYF,TRBJ2-5,TRBV7-2,-,once
TGTGCCTGGACCCGGGGGACAGCCTTCGGATCCTACGAGCAGTACTTC,CAWTRGTAFGSYEQYF,TRBJ2-7,TRBV30,-,few
TGTGCCAGCAGCCTCCGGGGGGTCACCTCCACGGATGGCTACACCTTC,CASSLRGVTSTDGYTF,TRBJ1-2,TRBV9,-,-
TGCGCCAGCAGTCTAGTTCAAGAGACCCAGTACTTC,CASSLVQETQYF,TRBJ2-5,TRBV5-1,-,-
TGTGCCAGCAGCAGGGACAGGGCGAACACCGGGGAGCTGTTTTTT,CASSRDRANTGELFF,TRBJ2-2,TRBV3-1/TRBV3-2,TRBD1,-
TGTGCCAGCACGGCATACAATGAGCAGTTCTTC,CASTAYNEQFF,TRBJ2-1,TRBV6-5,-,-
TGCGCCAGCAGCTTGGGGAATGCATATGGAAACACCATATATTTT,CASSLGNAYGNTIYF,TRBJ1-3,TRBV5-1,-,-
TGTGCCAGCTCACCAGAAGCCCTGCTTGAGTATGGCTACACCTTC,CASSPEALLEYGYTF,TRBJ1-2,TRBV18,-,-
TGTGCCAGCAGTTTAGGGTGGGGTGGCACTGAAGCTTTCTTT,CASSLGWGGTEAFF,TRBJ1-1,TRBV28,-,-
TGTGCCAGCAGAAAGAACACTGAAGCTTTCTTT,CASRKNTEAFF,TRBJ1-1,TRBV6-5,-,-
TGCAGTGCTATTGACAGGGGGAGCTATGGCTACACCTTC,CSAIDRGSYGYTF,TRBJ1-2,TRBV20-1,TRBD1,-
TGTGCCAGCCGACGACTCATGAACACTGAAGCTTTCTTT,CASRRLMNTEAFF,TRBJ1-1,TRBV27,-,-
TGTGCCAGCAGCCAACTGGGGACAGGGGGCAAAACTGAAGCTTTCTTT,CASSQLGTGGKTEAFF,TRBJ1-1,TRBV14,TRBD1,few
TGTGCCAGTAGTAGAGGAACTCTGAACACTGAAGCTTTCTTT,CASSRGTLNTEAFF,TRBJ1-1,TRBV19,-,-
TGTGCCAGCAGTTACGTGGGCTACGAGCAGTACTTC,CASSYVGYEQYF,TRBJ2-7,TRBV6-2/TRBV6-3,-,few
TGTGCCAGCAGCCCTGAAACAGGGTGGGGAACTGAAGCTTTCTTT,CASSPETGWGTEAFF,TRBJ1-1,TRBV11-1,-,-
TGTGCCAGCAGTTTACGGCTAGCGGTTTCGAATGAGCAGTTCTTC,CASSLRLAVSNEQFF,TRBJ2-1,TRBV27,TRBD2,few
TGCGCCAGCAAAAAGGACAGGCAAAACTATGGCTACACCTTC,CASKKDRQNYGYTF,TRBJ1-2,TRBV4-1,TRBD1,-
TGCGCCAGCAGTGAGCGGGATAGGGCAGGCTACAATGAGCAGTTCTTC,CASSERDRAGYNEQFF,TRBJ2-1,TRBV10-1,-,once
TGTGCCTGGAGTGCTAGGACAGGCTTCAATGAAAAACTGTTTTTT,CAWSARTGFNEKLFF,TRBJ1-4,TRBV30,TRBD1,-
TGTGCCAGCAGTCTCCGGAGGTCTGGGGCCAACGTCCTGACTTTC,CASSLRRSGANVLTF,TRBJ2-6,TRBV7-6,-,-